The 15 T cell receptor beta chains below were found in one sample sequenced in a study of T cell responses to AZD1222 COVID-19 vaccine (dated by TCRdb to the early 2020s). The time point label, read with the paper, signifies: about 28 days (+/-7) after the second vaccine dose. The library was produced with the immunoSEQ multiplex PCR assay. What TCRdb holds here is the immuneACCESS table cut down to in-frame rearrangements. Part of the clones is not present; checked against another copy, under half of the missing clones reflect an unresolved V gene, and the others are unexplained. A total of some 120,000 clones appear in this sample, approximately 90% of them only once. Of the sample, about 2.9% falls within the top ten clones. Material: peripheral blood, obtained 28 days after the second AZD1222 dose. The receptors stem from an adult who received the AZD1222 COVID-19 vaccine.

V usage is TRBV11-3 and J usage is TRBJ1-6; D uncertain. V lost 3 bases to trimming and J lost 10 bases, with 16 bases between them. The CDR3 extends over 15 amino acids. The germline CDR1 and CDR2 sequences are SGHNT and YENEEA. The CDR3 DNA sequence: TGTGCCAGCAGCTTCCAAGACACACGCGGGTCACCCCTCCACTTT. It translates to CASSFQDTRGSPLHF.

This rearrangement joins TRBV29-1 to TRBJ2-2; weak D call: TRBD1 (5 bases). The V and J ends lost 2 bases and 5 bases respectively, with 9 bases between them. The germline gives CDR1 SQVTM, CDR2 ANQGSEA. The CDR3 has 13 residues. CDR3 sequence reads: CSVETGRTGELFF. As DNA, the CDR3 is TGCAGCGTTGAAACAGGAAGGACCGGGGAGCTGTTTTTT.

The chain employs TRBV6-5 and TRBJ2-2, with D unclear. The CDR3 is 14 amino acids. V was pared by 5 bases and J by 10 bases, with 17 bases between. From germline, CDR1 is MNHEY and CDR2 SVGAGI. The CDR3 sequence: CASSHQRVHAELFF. The CDR3 DNA is TGTGCCAGCAGTCACCAAAGGGTCCACGCGGAGCTGTTTTTT.

The gene calls are TRBV10-3 and TRBJ1-1, with TRBD1 identical over 7 bases. This CDR3 is built from 15 residues. Germline V gene data show CDR1 as ENHRY and CDR2 as SYGVKD. V was pared by 0 bases and J by 6 bases, with 7 bases of the junction left unmatched. CDR3 DNA: TGTGCCATCAGTGAGTCGAGAGGGGGCGAGGCTGAAGCTTTCTTT. Translation gives CAISESRGGEAEAFF.

This clone has just one count. This sequence joins TRBV6-1 and TRBJ2-7, with TRBD1 matching 7 bases. This CDR3 contains 13 residues. CDR1 is MNHNS and CDR2 is SASEGT in the germline V gene. With V trimmed by 3 bases and J by 4 bases, 3 bases remained unmatched. The CDR3 sequence: CASSEPGGYEQYF. For the CDR3, the DNA is TGTGCCAGCAGTGAGCCAGGGGGATACGAGCAGTACTTC.

This clone was detected a few times. The V gene is TRBV7-6, the J gene TRBJ1-1; TRBD1 matches 8 bases. V lost 5 bases and J lost 0; bases outside the gene matches: 8. This CDR3 spans 16 amino acids. Germline V gene lookup returns CDR1 SGHVS and CDR2 FNYEAQ. The DNA of the CDR3 is TGTGCCAGCAGCACCTGGGACAGGCGCTTGAACACTGAAGCTTTCTTT. Encoded protein: CASSTWDRRLNTEAFF. Full variable domain (missing parts from reference TRBV7-6 and TRBJ1-1): GAGVSQSPRYKVTKRGQDVALRCDPISGHVSLYWYRQALGQGPEFLTYFNYEAQQDKSGLPNDRFSAERPEGSISTLTIQRTEQRDSAMYRCASSTWDRRLNTEAFFGQGTRLTVV.

CDR3 in DNA: TGTGCCAGTAGTATTCAAGGGGTGGAGAACACTGAAGCTTTCTTT. This encodes CASSIQGVENTEAFF. The chain combines TRBV19 with TRBJ1-1, with D tentatively TRBD1 (5 bases). V dropped 3 bases and J dropped 1 base, with 12 bases sitting between them. CDR1 and CDR2 from the germline V gene are LNHDA and SQIVND (reference sequence). This CDR3 is built from 15 residues.

V is TRBV6-5 and J is TRBJ1-1, with 7 positions matching TRBD1. V trimming: 0 bases; J trimming: 2 bases; junction bases outside the gene matches: 3. Per the germline V gene, CDR1 is MNHEY and CDR2 is SVGAGI. The CDR3 loop spans 15 amino acids. The CDR3 coding sequence is TGTGCCAGCAGTTACTCCTTAGGGGGCAACACTGAAGCTTTCTTT. Protein product: CASSYSLGGNTEAFF.

V and J are TRBV7-9 and TRBJ1-1, with a possible D match to TRBD1 (5 bases). This CDR3 comprises 16 residues. Trimming removed 5 bases from V and 1 base from J, with 17 bases in between. Germline V gene lookup returns CDR1 SEHNR and CDR2 FQNEAQ (reference sequence). In DNA, the CDR3 is TGTGCCAGCAGCCCTAGGGGCGGGCGCGAGAACACTGAAGCTTTCTTT. Its protein is CASSPRGGRENTEAFF.

The CDR3 nucleotides are TGTGCCAGCAGACAGTTTCCGAGGGGCTACACCTTC. It specifies CASRQFPRGYTF. V usage is TRBV12-3 or TRBV12-4 and J usage is TRBJ1-2; D uncertain. The length of the CDR3 is 12 residues. Between the trimmed V and J ends, which lost 6 bases and 8 bases, there was a span of 13 bases.

J is TRBJ2-7 and V is TRBV7-2; 8 nucleotides match TRBD1. The germline CDR1 and CDR2 sequences are SGHTA and FQGNSA. Trimming at V came to 6 bases and at J to 3 bases, leaving 13 bases not matched to a gene. The CDR3 is 16 amino acids. In DNA form, the CDR3 reads TGTGCCAGCAGTCATGGACAGGGCGAGAGGGGCTACGAGCAGTACTTC. Translating it yields CASSHGQGERGYEQYF.

In its sample, this clone was seen a few times. Other DNA variants within this sample encode the same CDR3. The chain has TRBV29-1 and TRBJ1-1; perhaps TRBD1 as D (6 bases). There are 12 residues in the CDR3. CDR1 and CDR2 from the germline V gene are SQVTM and ANQGSEA. Trimming cost V 3 bases and J 4 bases, with 9 bases left between them. In DNA form, the CDR3 reads TGCAGCGTTGATCGAGGGGGCACTGAAGCTTTCTTT. It translates to CSVDRGGTEAFF.

Only one count was recorded for this clone. V is TRBV30 and J is TRBJ1-5, with a weak D call TRBD1 (5 bases). This CDR3 is 21 amino acids long. V was clipped by 5 bases and J by 0 bases, with 32 bases between them. Germline values: CDR1 GTSNPN, CDR2 SVGIG (reference sequence). The CDR3 here is CAWGPSFAGTRELYSNQPQHF. For the CDR3, the DNA is TGTGCCTGGGGACCCTCCTTCGCCGGGACCCGGGAACTTTATAGCAATCAGCCCCAGCATTTT. The full variable domain, completed using reference TRBV30 and TRBJ1-5, is SQTIHQWPATLVQPVGSPLSLECTVEGTSNPNLYWYRQAAGRGLQLLFYSVGIGQISSEVPQNLSASRPQDRQFILSSKKLLLSDSGFYLCAWGPSFAGTRELYSNQPQHFGDGTRLSIL.

CDR3 in amino acids: CASRLQGVGGYTF. The DNA of the CDR3 is TGTGCCAGCAGATTACAGGGGGTCGGTGGCTACACCTTC. V usage is TRBV27 and J usage is TRBJ1-2, with 8 bases aligning to TRBD1. Losses at the gene ends were 6 bases for V and 7 bases for J; bases not matched to a gene: 7. The CDR3 has 13 amino acids. Germline V lookup: CDR1 MNHEY, CDR2 SMNVEV (reference sequence).

The V call is TRBV7-2, the J call TRBJ2-3, with 8 bases matching TRBD2. V was clipped by 1 base and J by 5 bases; unmatched bases: 17. CDR1 SGHTA and CDR2 FQGNSA come from the germline V gene. There are 19 residues in the CDR3. The CDR3 DNA reads as TGTGCCAGCAGCTTAGAGGGGCGCGGGGGGCCCTCATTTAAAGATACGCAGTATTTT. Amino acids: CASSLEGRGGPSFKDTQYF.